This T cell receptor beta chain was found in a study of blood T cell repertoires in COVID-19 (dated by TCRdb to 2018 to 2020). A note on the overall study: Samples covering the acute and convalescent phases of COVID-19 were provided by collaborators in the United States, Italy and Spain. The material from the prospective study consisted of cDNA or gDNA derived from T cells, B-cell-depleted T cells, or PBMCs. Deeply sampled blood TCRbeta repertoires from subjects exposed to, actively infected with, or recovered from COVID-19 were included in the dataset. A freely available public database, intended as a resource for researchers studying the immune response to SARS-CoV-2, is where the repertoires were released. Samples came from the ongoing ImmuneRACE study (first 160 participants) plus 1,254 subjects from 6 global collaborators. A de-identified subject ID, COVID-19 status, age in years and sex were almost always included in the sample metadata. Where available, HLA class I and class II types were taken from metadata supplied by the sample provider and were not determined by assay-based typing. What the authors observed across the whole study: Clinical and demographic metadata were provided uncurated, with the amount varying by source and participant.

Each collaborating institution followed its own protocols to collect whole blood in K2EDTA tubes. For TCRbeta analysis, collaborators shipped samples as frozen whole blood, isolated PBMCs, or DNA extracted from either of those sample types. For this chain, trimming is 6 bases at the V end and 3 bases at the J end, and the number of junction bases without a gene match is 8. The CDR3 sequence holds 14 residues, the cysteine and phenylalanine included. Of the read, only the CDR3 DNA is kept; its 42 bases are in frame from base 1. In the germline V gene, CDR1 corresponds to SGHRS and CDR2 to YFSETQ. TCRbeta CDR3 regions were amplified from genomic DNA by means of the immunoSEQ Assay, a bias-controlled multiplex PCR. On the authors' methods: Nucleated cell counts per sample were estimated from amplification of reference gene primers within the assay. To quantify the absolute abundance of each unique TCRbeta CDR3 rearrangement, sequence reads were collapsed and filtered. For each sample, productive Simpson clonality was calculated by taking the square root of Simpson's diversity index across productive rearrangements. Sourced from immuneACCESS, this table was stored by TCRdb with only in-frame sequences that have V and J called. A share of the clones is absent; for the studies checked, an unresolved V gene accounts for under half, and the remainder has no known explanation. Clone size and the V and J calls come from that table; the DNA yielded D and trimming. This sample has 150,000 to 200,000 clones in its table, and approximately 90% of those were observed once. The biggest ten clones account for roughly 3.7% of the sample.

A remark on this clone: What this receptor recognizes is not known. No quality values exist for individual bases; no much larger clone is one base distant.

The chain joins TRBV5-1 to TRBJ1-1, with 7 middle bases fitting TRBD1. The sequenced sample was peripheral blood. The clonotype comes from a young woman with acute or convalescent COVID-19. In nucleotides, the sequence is TGCGCCAGCATCGGGACAGATAAGGACACTGAAGCTTTCTTT. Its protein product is CASIGTDKDTEAFF.